The 30 T cell receptor beta chains reported below all come from one sample, sequenced in a study of regulatory T cells in long-lasting Graves disease. Time point of the sample: newly diagnosed GD, antithyroid drugs for less than 3 months. PBMCs were the source of the RNA used for TCR sequencing. Libraries of TCR beta came from iRepertoire HTBI primers plus Arm-PCR of CDR3 regions. TCRdb ran MiXCR on the multiplex PCR reads and lists one entry per CDR3 protein. The sample lists about 560,000 distinct CDR3 sequences, roughly 16% seen once, with around 13% in the top ten. These data also featured in a second study, about T cells in Graves' hyperthyroidism and ophthalmopathy.

The sample here was peripheral blood mononuclear cells (PBMCs), taken at new diagnosis, from a patient treated with antithyroid drugs. These receptors were obtained from a man between 18 and 35 years old with Graves disease.

V usage is TRBV5-1 and J usage is TRBJ1-1; no definite D call. The length of the CDR3 is 13 residues. CDR1 is SGHRS, CDR2 YFSETQ, per germline. The ends were cut back, 6 bases at V and 3 bases at J, with 12 bases in the middle. This chain's CDR3 is CASKEGWDTEAFF. The CDR3 region has the DNA TGCGCCAGCAAGGAGGGTTGGGACACTGAAGCTTTCTTT.

The rearrangement uses TRBV20-1 and TRBJ2-1, with 7 bases matching TRBD2. The CDR3 length is 15 residues. Germline trimming cut 3 bases from V and 12 bases from J; bases unmatched to any gene: 17. Germline loops: CDR1 DFQATT, CDR2 SNEGSKA (reference sequence). The CDR3 loop is CSASTGGFNHRGQFF. CDR3 nucleotides: TGCAGTGCTAGTACCGGGGGGTTTAATCATCGCGGGCAGTTCTTC.

In this sample, this clonotype turned up many times. The chain employs TRBV6-5 and TRBJ1-1; D unresolved. The CDR3 has 15 amino acids. V lost 3 bases and J lost 0, with 11 bases in between. Per germline, CDR1 MNHEY and CDR2 SVGAGI. As DNA, the CDR3 is TGTGCCAGCAGTTATATGGGCAGCTTGAACACTGAAGCTTTCTTT. Its protein is CASSYMGSLNTEAFF.

This clonotype has more than one count but fewer than ten. One end of the junction does not line up with germline, which may come from a read error. The CDR3, as DNA: TGCGCCAGCAGCGCCGAGGTACCTTACAATGAGCAGTTCTTC. Its translation: CASSAEVPYNEQFF. The V call is TRBV11-2, the J call TRBJ2-1; D remains ambiguous. The CDR3 is 14 amino acids. Germline CDR1 is SGHAT and CDR2 is FQNNGV. The full variable domain, completed using reference TRBV11-2 and TRBJ2-1, is EAGVAQSPRYKIIEKRQSVAFWCNPISGHATLYWYQQILGQGPKLLIQFQNNGVVDDSQLPKDRFSAERLKGVDSTLKIQPAKLEDSAVYLCASSAEVPYNEQFFGPGTRLTVL.

The table lists this clonotype with many counts. The rearrangement uses TRBV6-2 or TRBV6-3 and TRBJ2-1; TRBD2 matches at 10 bases. The V segment lost 0 bases and the J segment 9 bases; nucleotides outside the gene matches: 5. This CDR3 comprises 15 residues. Germline CDR1 and CDR2: MNHEY and SVGEGT. DNA for the CDR3: TGTGCCAGCAGTTACTCAGTAGCGGGAGGTACTGAGCAGTTCTTC. Protein product: CASSYSVAGGTEQFF.

This clonotype came up many times. The chain combines TRBV29-1 with TRBJ2-1; D not certain. CDR3 size: 12 residues. From germline, CDR1 is SQVTM and CDR2 ANQGSEA. Trimming left V 6 bases short and J 9 bases short, with 15 bases between. DNA of the CDR3: TGCAGCGTCGCTCCTCCGAGTATTGAGCAGTTCTTC. As protein: CSVAPPSIEQFF.

As concerns this clonotype: Relative to the germline gene, one junction end is altered; a read error may explain this. CDR3 DNA: TGTGTCACCAGTGATTTCTTTCCGGGAGTAGGAGATGAGCAGTTCTTC. This translates into CVTSDFFPGVGDEQFF. This chain connects TRBV24-1 to TRBJ2-1; a possible D gene is TRBD2 (6 bases). Per germline, CDR1 KGHDR and CDR2 SFDVKD. The CDR3 extends over 16 amino acids.

The chain carries TRBV6-2 or TRBV6-3 and TRBJ2-7; TRBD2 agrees at 8 bases. The CDR3 is made up of 14 amino acids. The V gene's germline CDR1 is MNHEY and CDR2 SVGEGT. After removal of 6 bases from V and 2 bases from J, the junction contained 6 bases not matched to a gene. CDR3 loop: CASRLSGDTYEQYF. CDR3 DNA: TGTGCCAGCAGACTTAGCGGGGATACCTACGAGCAGTACTTC.

This clonotype was seen more than once but under ten times. The chain employs TRBV13 and TRBJ2-7; 10 bases agree with TRBD1. The V segment lost 5 bases and the J segment 6 bases; nucleotides outside the gene matches: 7. Germline V gives CDR1 PRHDT, CDR2 FYEKMQ (reference sequence). The CDR3 has 14 amino acids. CDR3 residues: CASSPRDRGFEQYF. The CDR3 DNA is TGTGCCAGCAGCCCCCGGGACAGGGGATTCGAGCAGTACTTC.

This clonotype occurred many times. The chain carries TRBV11-2 and TRBJ2-5, with TRBD2 matching over 13 bases. Per germline, CDR1 SGHAT and CDR2 FQNNGV. The CDR3 consists of 17 residues. The ends lost 6 bases at V and 5 bases at J; junction bases unmatched: 12. Written as DNA, the CDR3 is TGTGCCAGCAGTCCACTCGGACTAGCGGGAGCCCGGGAGACCCAGTACTTC. Protein sequence: CASSPLGLAGARETQYF.

The chain couples TRBV7-9 to TRBJ1-2, with 7 bases aligning to TRBD1. The germline V gene has CDR1 SEHNR and CDR2 FQNEAQ (reference sequence). V lost 4 bases to trimming and J lost 2 bases; unmatched junction nucleotides: 7. The CDR3 extends over 15 amino acids. CDR3 bases: TGTGCCAGCAGCTATGCACCCAGGGGGAACTATGGCTACACCTTC. As protein: CASSYAPRGNYGYTF.

This clonotype appeared many times. The genes are TRBV7-2 and TRBJ2-5; D is possibly TRBD2 (5 bases). The CDR3 is 14 amino acids. Germline V gene lookup returns CDR1 SGHTA and CDR2 FQGNSA. Between the trimmed V and J ends, which lost 6 bases and 0 bases, there was a span of 11 bases. The CDR3 loop reads CASRPLGDQETQYF. The CDR3 DNA sequence: TGTGCCAGCAGACCCCTCGGGGACCAAGAGACCCAGTACTTC.

V and J are TRBV27 and TRBJ1-1, with no clear D. Trimming cost V 3 bases and J 3 bases, with 11 bases left between them. This CDR3 has 14 amino acids. CDR1 MNHEY and CDR2 SMNVEV come from the germline V gene (reference sequence). The CDR3 reads CASSFGGLHTEAFF. CDR3 nucleotide sequence: TGTGCCAGCAGTTTCGGAGGGCTTCACACTGAAGCTTTCTTT.

The CDR3 nucleotides are TGTGCCAGCAGCGTAGAGGGAGGTTGGACCTACGAGCAGTACTTC. This gives the protein CASSVEGGWTYEQYF. The chain combines TRBV9 with TRBJ2-7; tentative D call: TRBD2 (6 bases). The V end lost 0 bases, the J end lost 2 bases, and 12 bases lay between the germline ends. The germline V gene has CDR1 SGDLS and CDR2 YYNGEE. The CDR3 runs to 15 residues.

In this sample, this clonotype turned up many times. This chain links TRBV7-2 with TRBJ2-5; unclear D gene. V was pared by 1 base and J by 0 bases, with 12 bases between. CDR1 and CDR2 from the germline V gene are SGHTA and FQGNSA. This CDR3 comprises 16 residues. The CDR3, as DNA: TGTGCCAGCAGCTTAGGTCGGTTCGTGTACCAAGAGACCCAGTACTTC. It encodes CASSLGRFVYQETQYF.

This clonotype appeared many times. The J gene is TRBJ1-6, the V gene TRBV12-3 or TRBV12-4; 8 bases line up with TRBD1. The CDR3 extends over 13 amino acids. Trimming took 7 bases from V and 9 from J; bases not matched to a gene: 5. CDR3 protein: CASKDREISPLHF. DNA for the CDR3: TGTGCCAGCAAGGACAGGGAGATTTCACCCCTCCACTTT.

The CDR3 coding sequence is TGCGCCAGCAGCTCACTAGCGGGAAGTGGGTACGAGCAGTACTTC. Translating it yields CASSSLAGSGYEQYF. This chain connects TRBV5-1 to TRBJ2-7, with 10 bases fitting TRBD2. V shed 3 bases and J 4 bases; nucleotides not matched to a gene: 7. CDR3 length: 15 amino acids. Germline V gives CDR1 SGHRS, CDR2 YFSETQ.

This clonotype has just a few counts. V gene TRBV10-3 combines with J gene TRBJ2-5, with D unclear. The CDR3 contains 12 residues. The germline V gene encodes CDR1 ENHRY and CDR2 SYGVKD. Trimming stripped 0 bases from V and 5 bases from J, with 4 bases between. DNA of the CDR3: TGTGCCATCAGTGAGTCGGAGGAGACCCAGTACTTC. It codes for CAISESEETQYF.

The chain is built from TRBV27 and TRBJ1-5; D not resolved. The CDR3 is 16 amino acids. V lost 1 base, J lost 0 bases, and 10 bases lay in between. Germline CDR1 is MNHEY and CDR2 is SMNVEV (reference sequence). The CDR3 DNA reads TGTGCCAGCAGTTTATTATCTGTGCCTAGCAATCAGCCCCAGCATTTT. Protein product: CASSLLSVPSNQPQHF.

In its sample, this clonotype was seen many times. The chain carries TRBV30 and TRBJ2-1; a possible D gene is TRBD2 (6 bases). CDR1 is GTSNPN and CDR2 is SVGIG in the germline V gene (reference sequence). Trimming removed 3 bases at V and 1 base at J, with 7 bases between. This CDR3 is built from 13 residues. The CDR3 is CAWRGTSYNEQFF. The CDR3 DNA is TGTGCCTGGAGGGGGACTTCCTACAATGAGCAGTTCTTC.

This clonotype was picked up many times. The rearrangement uses TRBV29-1 and TRBJ2-7; weak D call: TRBD1 (5 bases). The V end lost 6 bases, the J end lost 4 bases, and 16 bases lay between the germline ends. The CDR3 is 13 residues long. The germline CDR1 and CDR2 sequences are SQVTM and ANQGSEA. CDR3 sequence: CSVSPGPSYEQYF. DNA of the CDR3: TGCAGCGTCTCTCCAGGGCCCTCATACGAGCAGTACTTC.

This clonotype has only a few counts. The chain carries TRBV30 and TRBJ2-1, with TRBD2 matching 10 bases. Trimming at V came to 2 bases and at J to 3 bases, leaving 13 bases not matched to a gene. The germline CDR1 and CDR2 sequences are GTSNPN and SVGIG (reference sequence). The CDR3 length is 18 residues. The CDR3 spells CAWSFGLAGVRGYNEQFF. DNA of the CDR3: TGTGCCTGGAGTTTCGGGCTAGCGGGAGTTAGGGGCTACAATGAGCAGTTCTTC.

The rearrangement joins TRBV3-1 to TRBJ1-1; the D gene is possibly TRBD1 (6 bases). Deletions cut 4 bases from V and 11 bases from J, with 14 bases between. The CDR3 has 12 residues. Germline V lookup: CDR1 LGHDT, CDR2 YNNKEL (reference sequence). CDR3: CASSRDRRRAFF. DNA of the CDR3: TGTGCCAGCAGCCGCGACAGGCGTCGGGCTTTCTTT.

This clonotype has at least ten counts. The chain is built from TRBV18 and TRBJ2-3; 7 positions agree with TRBD1. Per germline, CDR1 KGHSH and CDR2 LQKENI. The CDR3 is made up of 15 amino acids. V was pared by 1 base and J by 10 bases, with 11 bases of the junction left unmatched. CDR3 sequence: CASSPQGASVDAQYF. The CDR3 region has the DNA TGTGCCAGCTCACCACAGGGGGCGAGTGTTGATGCGCAGTATTTT.

Note on this clonotype: One end of the junction fails to match germline, which may point to a read error. This chain connects TRBV7-6 to TRBJ2-1; D is unclear. The germline gives CDR1 SGHVS, CDR2 FNYEAQ. The CDR3 sequence is 15 residues long. The CDR3 here is CASSLAFNSYNEKFF. The CDR3 nucleotides read TGTGCCAGCAGCTTAGCGTTTAATTCCTACAATGAGAAGTTCTTC.

The chain links TRBV4-2 to TRBJ1-2, with D hard to call. CDR1 and CDR2 (germline): LGHNA, YNFKEQ. Trimming pared 1 base from V and 7 bases from J, leaving 10 bases between. The CDR3 has 13 amino acids. CDR3 nucleotides: TGTGCCAGCAGCCAAGGCGGCAATCCTGGCTACACCTTC. It specifies CASSQGGNPGYTF.

This clonotype has a handful of counts. The CDR3, as DNA: TGTGCCAGCAGCGAATCGTTCAGGGGGCGAGGTGAAGCTTTCTTT. Its protein is CASSESFRGRGEAFF. The V and J genes are TRBV11-2 and TRBJ1-1, with 8 bases fitting TRBD1. The CDR3 runs to 15 residues. The germline gives CDR1 SGHAT, CDR2 FQNNGV. J gave up 7 bases and V 5 bases, and 12 bases lay outside the gene matches.

This clonotype was counted ten times or more. The genes are TRBV12-3 or TRBV12-4 and TRBJ2-3, with 12 bases lining up with TRBD2. The CDR3 contains 15 residues. V was pared by 6 bases and J by 5 bases, with 6 bases of the junction left unmatched. The DNA of the CDR3 is TGTGCCAGCAGGGCCTGGACTAGCGGGAAAGATACGCAGTATTTT. Protein product: CASRAWTSGKDTQYF.

This clonotype was counted many times. This chain links TRBV28 with TRBJ1-5; D unclear. The CDR3 covers 12 residues. V dropped 4 bases and J dropped 4 bases, with 5 bases sitting between them. Germline lookup yields CDR1 MDHEN and CDR2 SYDVKM. The CDR3, as DNA: TGTGCCAGCAGTTACGGGAATCAGCCCCAGCATTTT. This codes for CASSYGNQPQHF.

The chain joins TRBV7-6 to TRBJ1-5, with D maybe TRBD1 (5 bases). Trimming stripped 0 bases from V and 4 bases from J, with 13 bases between. Germline assignment: CDR1 SGHVS and CDR2 FNYEAQ. The CDR3 totals 16 residues. The CDR3 protein is CASSLATAIANQPQHF. The CDR3 nucleotides are TGTGCCAGCAGCTTAGCGACAGCCATAGCAAATCAGCCCCAGCATTTT.